The 8 T cell receptor beta chains below come from one sample, sequenced in a study of T-cell memory formation after mild COVID-19. In TCRdb, the 5' RACE reads were re-called with MiXCR into one record per CDR3 protein. The profile shows some 280,000 distinct CDR3 sequences, under 20% of them singletons. The sequencing input was PBMCs or a T cell subset sorted from them (not recorded which). The receptors here all came from a man younger than 35 who had mild COVID-19 (a few samples of this study predate the infection). Cell type and time point are not known.

In this sample, this clonotype turned up a few times. V usage is TRBV10-3 and J usage is TRBJ1-3, with no clear D. The CDR3 length is 15 residues. V was trimmed by 0 bases and J by 0 bases, leaving 6 bases between them. In germline, CDR1 is ENHRY, CDR2 SYGVKD. The CDR3 nucleotides are TGTGCCATCAGTGAGTCGACCGTCTCTGGAAACACCATATATTTT. This gives the protein CAISESTVSGNTIYF.

This clonotype was found a few times. The rearrangement links TRBV4-1 to TRBJ1-5; D may be TRBD1 (5 bases). V lost 3 bases to trimming and J lost 1 base, with 7 bases between them. The CDR3 extends over 14 amino acids. Germline CDR1 reads MGHRA; CDR2 reads YSYEKL. The CDR3 DNA is TGCGCCAGCAGCCAGGGGGGAAGCAATCAGCCCCAGCATTTT. Translating gives CASSQGGSNQPQHF.

This clonotype came up a few times. The chain carries TRBV2 and TRBJ2-1; maybe TRBD2 (5 bases). The V end was cut by 1 base, the J end by 10 bases, with 14 bases between. The CDR3 sequence is 14 residues long. Germline values: CDR1 SNHLY, CDR2 FYNNEI. For the CDR3, the DNA is TGTGCCAGCAGTGAAGGGCCTAGGACTCGCGAGCAGTTCTTC. It yields the protein CASSEGPRTREQFF.

The rearrangement links TRBV4-2 to TRBJ1-5, with D perhaps matching TRBD1 (5 bases). V was trimmed by 0 bases and J by 7 bases, leaving 13 bases between them. CDR1 and CDR2 (germline): LGHNA, YNFKEQ. The CDR3 sequence is 15 residues long. CDR3 sequence (DNA): TGTGCCAGCAGCCAAGATTTCGGCAGGGTACAGCCCCAGCATTTT. It yields the protein CASSQDFGRVQPQHF.

This clonotype was observed many times. The chain combines TRBV5-1 with TRBJ2-2; TRBD2 might be the D (5 bases). Germline CDR1 and CDR2: SGHRS and YFSETQ. V dropped 0 bases and J dropped 2 bases, with 8 bases sitting between them. The CDR3 consists of 15 residues. As DNA, the CDR3 is TGCGCCAGCAGCTTGGTGGGAGAAAACACCGGGGAGCTGTTTTTT. Translated: CASSLVGENTGELFF.

Note on this clonotype: Possible read error: a much larger clone is one base away. The chain links TRBV9 to TRBJ1-1, with D tentatively TRBD1 (6 bases). The CDR3 covers 15 residues. CDR1 is SGDLS, CDR2 YYNGEE, per germline. CDR3 in DNA: TGTGACAGCAGCGTAGGCTCGCCGGGGGCCACTGAAGCTTTCTTT. Translation: CDSSVGSPGATEAFF.

This rearrangement joins TRBV4-1 to TRBJ2-5; 8 nucleotides match TRBD2. Losses at the gene ends were 4 bases for V and 0 bases for J; bases not matched to a gene: 1. The CDR3 is 14 residues long. Germline CDR1 MGHRA, CDR2 YSYEKL. The CDR3 DNA reads TGCGCCAGCAGCCCGCGGGGGGACCAAGAGACCCAGTACTTC. This codes for CASSPRGDQETQYF.

A few counts support this clonotype. The rearrangement uses TRBV7-3 and TRBJ2-5, with 15 bases fitting TRBD2. In germline, CDR1 is SGHTA, CDR2 FQGTGA. The ends lost 3 bases at V and 5 bases at J; junction bases unmatched: 4. The CDR3 has 16 residues. The CDR3 loop reads CASSFGLAGGLETQYF. The CDR3 bases are TGTGCCAGCAGCTTTGGACTAGCGGGGGGGTTGGAGACCCAGTACTTC.